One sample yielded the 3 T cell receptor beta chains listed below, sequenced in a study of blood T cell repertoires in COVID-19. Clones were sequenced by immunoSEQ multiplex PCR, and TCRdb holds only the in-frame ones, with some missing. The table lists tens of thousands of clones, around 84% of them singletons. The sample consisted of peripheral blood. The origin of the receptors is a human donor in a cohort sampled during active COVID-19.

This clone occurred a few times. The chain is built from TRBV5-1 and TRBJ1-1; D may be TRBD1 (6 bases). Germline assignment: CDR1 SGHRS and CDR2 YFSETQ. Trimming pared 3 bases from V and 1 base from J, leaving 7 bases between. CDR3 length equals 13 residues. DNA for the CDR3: TGCGCCAGCAGCTCGGGACAGAACACTGAAGCTTTCTTT. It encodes CASSSGQNTEAFF.

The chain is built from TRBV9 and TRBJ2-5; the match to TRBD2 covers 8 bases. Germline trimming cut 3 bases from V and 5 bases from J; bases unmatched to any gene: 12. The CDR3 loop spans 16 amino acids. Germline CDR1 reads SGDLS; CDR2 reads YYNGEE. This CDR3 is CASSERVAGIDETQYF. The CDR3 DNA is TGTGCCAGCAGCGAGAGGGTAGCGGGAATTGATGAGACCCAGTACTTC. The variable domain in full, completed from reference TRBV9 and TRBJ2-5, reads DSGVTQTPKHLITATGQRVTLRCSPRSGDLSVYWYQQSLDQGLQFLIQYYNGEERAKGNILERFSAQQFPDLHSELNLSSLELGDSALYFCASSERVAGIDETQYFGPGTRLLVL.

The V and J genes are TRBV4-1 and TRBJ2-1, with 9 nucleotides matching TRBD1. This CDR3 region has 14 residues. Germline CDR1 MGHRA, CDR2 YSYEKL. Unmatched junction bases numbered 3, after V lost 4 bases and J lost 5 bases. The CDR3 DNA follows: TGCGCCAGCAGCCCCCGACAGGGGGACAATGAGCAGTTCTTC. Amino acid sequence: CASSPRQGDNEQFF.